The clone carrying this T cell receptor beta chain was counted only a few times. The antigen remains unidentified. Trimming took 6 bases from V and 1 from J, leaving 12 bases between them. The CDR3 totals 15 residues. Germline V lookup: CDR1 MNHEY, CDR2 SVGAGI. The sample belongs to a study of Tregs in tolerant kidney transplant recipients. On the study more broadly: CD4+CD25+CD127- cells came from roughly three-day belatacept mixed lymphocyte reactions, some with roughly five-day graft donor restimulation. General observations from the study: Findings come from small patient numbers and require larger validation.

Data came from immunoSEQ multiplex PCR; TCRdb stores just in-frame clones and leaves some out. This table holds approximately 45,000 clones, roughly 95% found once. What was sequenced was Tregs from blood cultured with allogeneic cells. The gene calls are TRBV6-5 and TRBJ2-2; D possibly corresponds to TRBD2 (5 bases). The sequence was obtained from a human donor in good health. DNA for the CDR3: TGTGCCAGCAGCCGAACCCGGGGGAACACCGGGGAGCTGTTTTTT. This encodes CASSRTRGNTGELFF.